The clone carrying this T cell receptor (beta chain) was recorded at least ten times. Its antigen is undetermined. The sample originates from a study of molecular identifiers for immune sequencing clone quantification. Study-wide context: Sequencing covered four of five parts into which replicate RNA from about 20,000 or 100,000 naive CD8 cells was split.

Study outcomes and limitations: The study reportedly detected spiked Jurkat TCR RNA from one cell among over 950,000 naive cells. Clones that exceeded 20 RNA copies held over 98% of effector molecules, yet under 1% in naive cells.

Previously reported methods and listed TCR primers produced the bulk TCR libraries. TCRdb analysed the PCR reads with MiXCR anew, one entry per CDR3 protein. The data contain about 510,000 distinct CDR3 sequences, around 25% of them singletons. The specimen was naive CD8+ T cells from blood, with Jurkat cell RNA spiked in. The subset denotes: FACS-sorted CD8+CD4-CCR7+CD45RA+ naive T cells. The TCR sequence derives from a human donor in good health. Some libraries in this study had Jurkat cell RNA spiked in.

The CDR3 DNA sequence: TGTGCCTGGAGTGTGGGATCTGGGGCCAACGTCCTGACTTTC. As protein: CAWSVGSGANVLTF. V usage is TRBV30 and J usage is TRBJ2-6, with D unclear. Trimming pared 0 bases from V and 1 base from J, leaving 4 bases between. The V gene's germline CDR1 is GTSNPN and CDR2 SVGIG (reference sequence). CDR3 length: 14 residues.